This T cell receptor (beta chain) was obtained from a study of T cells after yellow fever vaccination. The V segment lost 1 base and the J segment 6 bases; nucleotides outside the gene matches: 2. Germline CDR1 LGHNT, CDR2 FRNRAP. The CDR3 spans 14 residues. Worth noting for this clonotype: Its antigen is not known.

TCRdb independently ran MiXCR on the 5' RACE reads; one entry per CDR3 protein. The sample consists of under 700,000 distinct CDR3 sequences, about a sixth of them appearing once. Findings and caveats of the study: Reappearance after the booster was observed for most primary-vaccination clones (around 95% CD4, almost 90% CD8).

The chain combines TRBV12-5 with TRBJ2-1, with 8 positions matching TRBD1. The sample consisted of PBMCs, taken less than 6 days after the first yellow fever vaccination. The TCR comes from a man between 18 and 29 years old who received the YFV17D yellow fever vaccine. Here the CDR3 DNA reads TGTGCTAGTGGTTTGGGAGGACAGGGCAATGAGCAGTTCTTC. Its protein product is CASGLGGQGNEQFF.